This TCR beta chain was observed in a study of cytomegalovirus exposure and HLA in healthy donors. Study-level results: Reported performance of the classifier showed diagnosis of cytomegalovirus status with high specificity and sensitivity.

This clone was detected only once. Its antigen is as yet unknown. CDR1 SGHRS and CDR2 YFSETQ come from the germline V gene. The CDR3 loop spans 13 amino acids. V shed 4 bases, J shed 4 bases, and the junction held 5 bases outside the gene matches. Here immunoSEQ multiplex PCR was the method, and the copy in TCRdb shows in-frame clones only, minus some. The repertoire has fewer than 150,000 clones, about 91% of them found once; the top ten carry over 6.5%. The sequence was obtained from a young woman in good health and CMV-seropositive. The gene calls are TRBV5-1 and TRBJ2-7, with 7 bases identical to TRBD1. Material for sequencing was PBMCs. CDR3 sequence reads: CASSRDSEYEQYF. The CDR3 DNA reads as TGCGCCAGCAGCAGGGACAGTGAGTACGAGCAGTACTTC.